The next 30 T cell receptor beta chains were all read from a single sample in a study of T cells in Graves' hyperthyroidism and ophthalmopathy. What was amplified from RNA transcripts were TCR beta CDR3 regions. First-round RT-PCR with HTBI primers amplified the TCR CDR3 region. TCRdb recomputed calls from the multiplex PCR reads with MiXCR, one row per CDR3 protein. The table has hundreds of thousands of distinct CDR3 sequences, approximately 19% seen once. The source material was blood. These receptors were taken from a woman aged 45-65 years with Graves' hyperthyroidism that later progressed to Graves' ophthalmopathy.

This clonotype was detected ten times or more. V is TRBV30 and J is TRBJ2-3, with TRBD2 as a possible D gene (6 bases). The CDR3 has 13 residues. The germline V gene encodes CDR1 GTSNPN and CDR2 SVGIG (reference sequence). The germline V and J ends were trimmed by 1 base and 6 bases, with 11 bases remaining between them. This chain's CDR3 is CAWSAGLRDTQYF. The DNA for the CDR3 is TGTGCCTGGAGTGCGGGACTGAGGGATACGCAGTATTTT.

J is TRBJ2-3 and V is TRBV6-1; 9 bases map to TRBD2. The CDR3 length is 13 residues. After removal of 7 bases from V and 4 bases from J, the junction contained 3 bases not matched to a gene. Germline CDR1 and CDR2: MNHNS and SASEGT. CDR3 in DNA: TGTGCCAGCATAGCTAGCGGGGCAGATACGCAGTATTTT. Translating it yields CASIASGADTQYF.

At least ten counts were recorded for this clonotype. The chain combines TRBV18 with TRBJ2-7; D unclear. The germline V gene has CDR1 KGHSH and CDR2 LQKENI. V was cut by 5 bases and J by 5 bases, with 7 bases left in between. This CDR3 region has 11 residues. The CDR3 DNA reads TGTGCCAGCTCAGGGCGAAACGAGCAGTACTTC. Its protein is CASSGRNEQYF.

There are a few counts of this clonotype. The CDR3 sequence is CASTGGGGDNEQFF. CDR3 coding DNA: TGTGCCAGCACCGGTGGCGGGGGGGACAATGAGCAGTTCTTC. This rearrangement joins TRBV6-1 to TRBJ2-1; 9 bases line up with TRBD2. There are 14 residues in the CDR3. CDR1 MNHNS and CDR2 SASEGT come from the germline V gene. The V gene end was trimmed by 7 bases and the J gene end by 5 bases; junction bases not matched to a gene: 6.

The chain carries TRBV20-1 and TRBJ2-3; 10 bases match TRBD2. CDR3 size: 13 residues. CDR1 is DFQATT, CDR2 SNEGSKA, per germline (reference sequence). The V and J ends lost 6 bases and 6 bases, in that order; junction bases with no gene match: 6. CDR3 loop: CSAQRGGVDTQYF. In DNA form, the CDR3 reads TGCAGTGCCCAGCGGGGGGGGGTGGATACGCAGTATTTT.

Only a few counts were recorded for this clonotype. The chain carries TRBV6-1 and TRBJ1-5; D may be TRBD1 (5 bases). Trimming took 4 bases from V and 3 from J, leaving 13 bases between them. Germline CDR1 and CDR2: MNHNS and SASEGT. This CDR3 is built from 15 residues. DNA of the CDR3: TGTGCCAGCAGTGTCGGGGACCTACTCAATCAGCCCCAGCATTTT. It is translated as CASSVGDLLNQPQHF.

This clonotype was counted at least ten times. The chain has TRBV9 and TRBJ1-1, with a possible D match to TRBD1 (6 bases). Germline V lookup: CDR1 SGDLS, CDR2 YYNGEE. V gave up 6 bases and J gave up 3 bases, with 12 bases separating them. The CDR3 loop spans 13 amino acids. The CDR3, as DNA: TGTGCCAGCATTAACGGGGGCCACACTGAAGCTTTCTTT. Translating gives CASINGGHTEAFF.

The table lists this clonotype with a few counts. The chain joins TRBV27 to TRBJ1-2; D remains unclear. Germline-derived CDR1 and CDR2 are MNHEY and SMNVEV (reference sequence). Trimming pared 1 base from V and 0 bases from J, leaving 3 bases between. The CDR3 has 13 residues. The CDR3 DNA reads as TGTGCCAGCAGTTTATGGGCTAACTATGGCTACACCTTC. This sequence encodes CASSLWANYGYTF.

This clonotype was seen repeatedly, ten times or more. V is TRBV7-8 and J is TRBJ1-5; possible D gene TRBD1, 5 bases. This CDR3 spans 14 amino acids. The ends were cut back, 5 bases at V and 9 bases at J, with 17 bases in the middle. Per germline, CDR1 SGHVS and CDR2 FQNEAQ. The CDR3 region is CASSHETDPWPQHF. In DNA, the CDR3 is TGTGCCAGCAGCCACGAGACAGATCCATGGCCCCAGCATTTT.

Many counts were recorded for this clonotype. This sequence joins TRBV11-2 and TRBJ1-5; D remains ambiguous. This CDR3 has 16 residues. The V end was cut by 4 bases, the J end by 3 bases, with 16 bases between. Germline CDR1 SGHAT, CDR2 FQNNGV. CDR3 nucleotide sequence: TGTGCCAGCAGCTACACACACTCGCGGGACAATCAGCCCCAGCATTTT. This sequence encodes CASSYTHSRDNQPQHF.

This clonotype appeared a few times. This chain's CDR3 is CSVEDNKETQYF. The CDR3 nucleotides read TGCAGCGTTGAAGATAATAAGGAGACCCAGTACTTC. The gene calls are TRBV29-1 and TRBJ2-5; no firm D call. The V gene's germline CDR1 is SQVTM and CDR2 ANQGSEA. The CDR3 consists of 12 residues. Trimming left V 0 bases short and J 5 bases short, with 7 bases between.

This clonotype has only a few counts. The V and J genes are TRBV4-1 and TRBJ2-7; no definite D call. The CDR3 sequence is 18 residues long. Trimming removed 1 base from V and 2 bases from J, with 21 bases in between. Germline V gene lookup returns CDR1 MGHRA and CDR2 YSYEKL. CDR3 coding DNA: TGCGCCAGCAGCCAAGGGGTGATGGCTCCTTCAGGCACCTACGAGCAGTACTTC. Translating gives CASSQGVMAPSGTYEQYF.

This sequence joins TRBV6-1 and TRBJ1-2; 7 bases fit TRBD1. V trimming: 8 bases; J trimming: 4 bases; junction bases outside the gene matches: 10. CDR1 MNHNS and CDR2 SASEGT come from the germline V gene. This CDR3 has 14 amino acids. CDR3 sequence: CASRSQGGAYGYTF. The DNA for the CDR3 is TGTGCCAGCCGATCTCAGGGGGGGGCCTATGGCTACACCTTC.

This clonotype appeared a few times. The rearrangement links TRBV15 to TRBJ2-5; the D gene is possibly TRBD1 (6 bases). The CDR3 length is 15 residues. The V and J ends lost 0 bases and 1 base respectively, with 9 bases between them. Germline V gives CDR1 LNHNV, CDR2 YYDKDF (reference sequence). The CDR3 nucleotides are TGTGCCACCAGCAGAGAGGACAGAATCCAAGAGACCCAGTACTTC. This encodes CATSREDRIQETQYF.

Worth noting for this clonotype: Its ends do not fully match the called genes, so a read error is possible. The chain recombines TRBV7-9 with TRBJ2-3; D may be TRBD1 (5 bases). CDR1 and CDR2 (germline): SEHNR, FQNEAQ (reference sequence). There are 13 residues in the CDR3. CDR3 in DNA: TGTGCCAGCAGCTTAGTCTTGACAGATATGCAGTATTTT. This gives the protein CASSLVLTDMQYF.

The genes are TRBV7-6 and TRBJ2-5; no reliable D call. V lost 4 bases, J lost 5 bases, and 11 bases lay in between. CDR1 and CDR2 from the germline V gene are SGHVS and FNYEAQ. The CDR3 covers 13 residues. The CDR3: CASSYALTETQYF. CDR3 coding DNA: TGTGCCAGCAGCTACGCCCTGACGGAGACCCAGTACTTC.

The chain couples TRBV9 to TRBJ2-2; D gene ambiguous. The CDR3 totals 16 residues. Germline V gives CDR1 SGDLS, CDR2 YYNGEE. Trimming removed 3 bases at V and 0 bases at J, with 12 bases between. The DNA of the CDR3 is TGTGCCAGCAGCGCAACCGGAAGAGCGAACACCGGGGAGCTGTTTTTT. It codes for CASSATGRANTGELFF.

V usage is TRBV7-2 and J usage is TRBJ2-7; D is possibly TRBD1 (6 bases). V was clipped by 2 bases and J by 5 bases, with 16 bases between them. Germline assignment: CDR1 SGHTA and CDR2 FQGNSA. This CDR3 has 15 amino acids. The CDR3: CASSLWGRGVDEQYF. CDR3 DNA: TGTGCCAGCAGCTTATGGGGCAGGGGAGTCGACGAGCAGTACTTC.

J is TRBJ2-6 and V is TRBV19; D not certain. The CDR3 has 14 amino acids. Trimming pared 6 bases from V and 2 bases from J, leaving 8 bases between. Germline V gives CDR1 LNHDA, CDR2 SQIVND (reference sequence). As DNA, the CDR3 is TGTGCCAGTAGCGTAGCCCCTGGGGCCAACGTCCTGACTTTC. Encoded protein: CASSVAPGANVLTF. The entire variable domain, with the rest obtained from reference TRBV19 and TRBJ2-6, is as follows: DGGITQSPKYLFRKEGQNVTLSCEQNLNHDAMYWYRQDPGQGLRLIYYSQIVNDFQKGDIAEGYSVSREKKESFPLTVTSAQKNPTAFYLCASSVAPGANVLTFGAGSRLTVL.

This clonotype was seen a handful of times. The junction differs from germline at one of its ends, possibly a read error. The J gene is TRBJ2-7, the V gene TRBV30; 9 bases fit TRBD2. The CDR3 runs to 14 residues. Germline V gene lookup returns CDR1 GTSNPN and CDR2 SVGIG (reference sequence). CDR3 sequence reads: CASSSTSGSYEQYF. CDR3 nucleotide sequence: TGTGCCTCGAGTTCGACTAGCGGTTCCTACGAGCAGTACTTC.

This clonotype has ten or more counts. The chain has TRBV5-6 and TRBJ1-4; D is uncertain. The CDR3 extends over 13 amino acids. Per germline, CDR1 SGHDT and CDR2 YYEEEE. V was pared by 4 bases and J by 5 bases, with 9 bases between. The chain's CDR3 is CASSPTGNEKLFF. CDR3 in DNA: TGTGCCAGCAGCCCTACCGGGAATGAAAAACTGTTTTTT.

This clonotype occurred a few times. The chain joins TRBV5-5 to TRBJ1-4, with D hard to call. Germline lookup yields CDR1 SGHKS and CDR2 YYEKEE (reference sequence). The CDR3 totals 17 residues. The V end was cut by 5 bases, the J end by 0 bases, with 17 bases between. The CDR3 reads CASSFTADTATNEKLFF. CDR3 nucleotides: TGTGCCAGCAGTTTTACAGCAGATACTGCAACTAATGAAAAACTGTTTTTT.

The chain links TRBV24-1 to TRBJ2-2; D remains unclear. Germline lookup yields CDR1 KGHDR and CDR2 SFDVKD. Trimming pared 4 bases from V and 3 bases from J, leaving 2 bases between. This CDR3 has 12 residues. CDR3: CATSEYTGELFF. In nucleotides, the CDR3 is TGTGCCACCAGTGAATACACCGGGGAGCTGTTTTTT.

This clonotype has more than one count but fewer than ten. This sequence joins TRBV12-3 or TRBV12-4 and TRBJ1-5; a weak D match, TRBD1 (6 bases). The CDR3 spans 13 residues. Deletions cut 6 bases from V and 9 bases from J, with 15 bases between. The CDR3 spells CASRKQGGTPQHF. CDR3 nucleotide sequence: TGTGCCAGCAGGAAACAGGGTGGTACGCCCCAGCATTTT.

The sample holds many counts of this clonotype. The V call is TRBV11-2, the J call TRBJ2-7, with D uncertain. CDR3 length: 11 residues. V was trimmed by 5 bases and J by 3 bases, leaving 5 bases between them. Germline V gene data show CDR1 as SGHAT and CDR2 as FQNNGV. For the CDR3, the DNA is TGTGCCAGCAGCGCTAACTACGAGCAGTACTTC. The encoded protein is CASSANYEQYF.

The chain couples TRBV3-1 to TRBJ2-1; D is uncertain. This CDR3 is built from 13 residues. The V end lost 8 bases, the J end lost 5 bases, and 13 bases lay between the germline ends. Germline values: CDR1 LGHDT, CDR2 YNNKEL (reference sequence). CDR3 in amino acids: CASRLSENNEQFF. DNA of the CDR3: TGTGCCAGCCGTTTATCCGAAAACAATGAGCAGTTCTTC.

This clonotype occurred a few times. The chain couples TRBV6-2 or TRBV6-3 to TRBJ2-3; 8 bases line up with TRBD2. Germline values: CDR1 MNHEY, CDR2 SVGEGT. There are 15 residues in the CDR3. The J segment lost 2 bases and the V segment lost 2 bases, leaving 3 bases of the junction unmatched. The DNA for the CDR3 is TGTGCCAGCAGTTACGCAGCGGGGGACACAGATACGCAGTATTTT. It translates to CASSYAAGDTDTQYF.

This clonotype was seen ten or more times. The chain joins TRBV3-1 to TRBJ2-1, with 9 bases lining up with TRBD2. Germline CDR1 is LGHDT and CDR2 is YNNKEL (reference sequence). The CDR3 runs 15 residues. V dropped 1 base and J dropped 7; count of bases not matched to a gene: 5. The CDR3 DNA follows: TGTGCCAGCAGCCAAGCGCGGGGGGGCTGGAATGAGCAGTTCTTC. It codes for CASSQARGGWNEQFF.

J is TRBJ1-1 and V is TRBV10-1; no firm D call. This CDR3 spans 13 amino acids. V shed 6 bases and J shed 2 bases, with 10 bases lying between them. CDR1 is WNHNN, CDR2 SYGVQD, per germline (reference sequence). CDR3 region: CASRKGVNTEAFF. The CDR3 coding sequence is TGCGCCAGCAGAAAGGGAGTTAACACTGAAGCTTTCTTT.

This clonotype was seen many times. The rearrangement links TRBV7-8 to TRBJ1-1, with 9 bases lining up with TRBD1. J gave up 5 bases and V 5 bases, and 12 bases lay outside the gene matches. CDR1 SGHVS and CDR2 FQNEAQ come from the germline V gene. The CDR3 spans 16 residues. The CDR3 DNA reads as TGTGCCAGCAGCCCCGGGACAGGGATGGTTGTTACTGAAGCTTTCTTT. Amino acids: CASSPGTGMVVTEAFF.